Listed here are 29 T cell receptor beta chains from one sample, sequenced in a study of OX40 agonist ivuxolimab in advanced cancers. Some clones are missing from TCRdb's copy, which holds only in-frame ones; the method was immunoSEQ multiplex PCR. This table has 60,000 or so clones, around 83% appearing once. The sequenced sample was CD4+ or CD8+ T cells sorted from blood, obtained in a trial of the OX40 agonist ivuxolimab. These receptor sequences come from an adult with an advanced solid tumor such as melanoma, head and neck, liver or kidney cancer.

J is TRBJ1-1 and V is TRBV6-6, with a weak D call TRBD1 (6 bases). V lost 4 bases, J lost 1 base, and 10 bases lay in between. Germline V lookup: CDR1 MNHNY, CDR2 SVGAGI (reference sequence). CDR3 length equals 14 residues. In DNA, the CDR3 is TGTGCCAGCAGTTCAGGACAGACGAACACTGAAGCTTTCTTT. Its protein is CASSSGQTNTEAFF.

This clone was seen once. CDR3 region: CASSVSLVGNQETQYF. The CDR3 coding sequence is TGTGCCAGCAGCGTAAGCTTGGTAGGCAACCAAGAGACCCAGTACTTC. The gene calls are TRBV2 and TRBJ2-5; no definite D call. V was clipped by 6 bases and J by 0 bases, with 17 bases between them. The CDR3 runs to 16 residues. In germline, CDR1 is SNHLY, CDR2 FYNNEI.

The chain is built from TRBV30 and TRBJ1-3; D gene ambiguous. Germline values: CDR1 GTSNPN, CDR2 SVGIG (reference sequence). V lost 5 bases and J lost 6, with 8 bases in between. This CDR3 spans 11 amino acids. The DNA for the CDR3 is TGTGCCTGGGGTCTAGAAAACACCATATATTTT. Encoded protein: CAWGLENTIYF.

The gene calls are TRBV28 and TRBJ1-5, with a possible D match to TRBD1 (5 bases). Germline CDR1 MDHEN, CDR2 SYDVKM. This CDR3 is built from 14 residues. The ends were cut back, 2 bases at V and 7 bases at J, with 12 bases in the middle. The CDR3 reads CASSLPAGPQPQHF. CDR3 coding DNA: TGTGCCAGCAGTTTACCGGCAGGGCCCCAGCCCCAGCATTTT. Together with reference TRBV28 and TRBJ1-5, the CDR3 gives the full variable domain: DVKVTQSSRYLVKRTGEKVFLECVQDMDHENMFWYRQDPGLGLRLIYFSYDVKMKEKGDIPEGYSVSREKKERFSLILESASTNQTSMYLCASSLPAGPQPQHFGDGTRLSIL.

The CDR3 coding sequence is TGTGCCAGCTCACCACCGGGATACTATGGCTACACCTTC. Translation: CASSPPGYYGYTF. V is TRBV18 and J is TRBJ1-2; D remains ambiguous. Germline CDR1 KGHSH, CDR2 LQKENI. CDR3 length equals 13 residues. Trimming pared 0 bases from V and 3 bases from J, leaving 5 bases between.

This chain joins TRBV27 and TRBJ1-4, with TRBD1 identical over 7 bases. This CDR3 is 17 amino acids long. The junction had 10 bases not matched to a gene; V was cut back by 6 bases and J by 0 bases. Germline V gene sequence: CDR1 MNHEY, CDR2 SMNVEV (reference sequence). This chain's CDR3 is CASRGRQGGTTNEKLFF. The DNA for the CDR3 is TGTGCCAGCAGAGGTCGACAGGGCGGGACAACTAATGAAAAACTGTTTTTT.

The rearrangement links TRBV11-2 to TRBJ2-2; D ambiguous. The length of the CDR3 is 13 residues. The germline V gene encodes CDR1 SGHAT and CDR2 FQNNGV. V was pared by 1 base and J by 7 bases, with 7 bases between. The CDR3 DNA follows: TGTGCCAGCAGCTTAGGTGCTCACGGGGAGCTGTTTTTT. Protein product: CASSLGAHGELFF.

The rearrangement uses TRBV19 and TRBJ2-2; TRBD1 matches at 10 bases. There are 16 residues in the CDR3. V lost 3 bases, J lost 7 bases, and 8 bases stayed unmatched. In germline, CDR1 is LNHDA, CDR2 SQIVND (reference sequence). CDR3 DNA: TGTGCCAGTAGTATTAAGTGGACAGGGGGAATCGGGGAGCTGTTTTTT. Translating it yields CASSIKWTGGIGELFF.

The chain combines TRBV6-1 with TRBJ1-2; 8 bases agree with TRBD1. The germline CDR1 and CDR2 sequences are MNHNS and SASEGT. V gave up 0 bases and J gave up 9 bases; unmatched junction bases: 6. This CDR3 contains 14 residues. For the CDR3, the DNA is TGTGCCAGCAGTGAAGCTTGGACAGGGAGAAGCTACACCTTC. Translating it yields CASSEAWTGRSYTF.

The chain uses TRBV7-8 and TRBJ2-2; 8 bases are a match to TRBD1. The CDR3 length is 17 residues. Germline trimming cut 0 bases from V and 5 bases from J; bases unmatched to any gene: 8. The germline gives CDR1 SGHVS, CDR2 FQNEAQ. The CDR3, as DNA: TGTGCCAGCAGCTTAGCCTCCAGGACAGGGCCGACCGGGGAGCTGTTTTTT. Protein sequence: CASSLASRTGPTGELFF.

This clone was counted once. The chain joins TRBV28 to TRBJ1-5; D remains unclear. Per the germline V gene, CDR1 is MDHEN and CDR2 is SYDVKM. CDR3 length: 12 amino acids. V gave up 7 bases and J gave up 7 bases, with 11 bases separating them. In DNA form, the CDR3 reads TGTGCCAGCATTAAGGGAAAACAGCCCCAGCATTTT. It yields the protein CASIKGKQPQHF.

This clone was counted a single time. The CDR3 coding sequence is TGCGCCAGCAGCCAAGAGACAGGGAGGACTGAAGCTTTCTTT. Translated: CASSQETGRTEAFF. The chain joins TRBV4-1 to TRBJ1-1, with 7 bases matching TRBD1. Looked up from germline, CDR1 is MGHRA and CDR2 is YSYEKL. The CDR3 is made up of 14 amino acids. J was trimmed by 5 bases and V by 0 bases; bases with no gene match: 3.

The chain combines TRBV19 with TRBJ1-2, with D perhaps matching TRBD1 (6 bases). With 5 bases removed from V and 4 bases from J, the gap between germline ends came to 17 bases. The CDR3 sequence is 15 residues long. Germline loops: CDR1 LNHDA, CDR2 SQIVND (reference sequence). The CDR3 region is CASSEIRDNRYGYTF. CDR3 bases: TGTGCCAGTAGTGAAATAAGGGACAACCGCTATGGCTACACCTTC.

The chain carries TRBV5-4 and TRBJ2-6, with D possibly matching TRBD2 (5 bases). V gave up 3 bases and J gave up 4 bases, with 11 bases separating them. Looked up from germline, CDR1 is SGHNT and CDR2 is YYREEE (reference sequence). The CDR3 loop spans 15 amino acids. CDR3 sequence reads: CASSSDSGGANVLTF. CDR3 sequence (DNA): TGTGCCAGCAGCTCCGACTCGGGAGGGGCCAACGTCCTGACTTTC. Complete variable domain (other parts from reference TRBV5-4 and TRBJ2-6): ETGVTQSPTHLIKTRGQQVTLRCSSQSGHNTVSWYQQALGQGPQFIFQYYREEENGRGNFPPRFSGLQFPNYSSELNVNALELDDSALYLCASSSDSGGANVLTFGAGSRLTVL.

The chain couples TRBV4-2 to TRBJ2-1; no clear D gene. This CDR3 contains 15 residues. V was clipped by 4 bases and J by 0 bases, with 10 bases between them. The germline V gene has CDR1 LGHNA and CDR2 YNFKEQ. Here the CDR3 DNA reads TGTGCCAGCAGCCTCAAATCTAGCTCCTACAATGAGCAGTTCTTC. Protein: CASSLKSSSYNEQFF.

The J gene is TRBJ2-6, the V gene TRBV5-5; D unresolved. Germline CDR1 and CDR2: SGHKS and YYEKEE (reference sequence). The CDR3 runs to 16 residues. Deletions cut 2 bases from V and 1 base from J, with 10 bases between. CDR3 coding DNA: TGTGCCAGCAGCTTAACAACCCGATCTGGGGCCAACGTCCTGACTTTC. Residues: CASSLTTRSGANVLTF.

The CDR3 reads CASSLSGAGELFF. CDR3 nucleotide sequence: TGTGCCAGCAGCTTATCAGGGGCCGGGGAGCTGTTTTTT. The chain links TRBV11-2 to TRBJ2-2, with D maybe TRBD1 (6 bases). This CDR3 comprises 13 residues. CDR1 is SGHAT and CDR2 is FQNNGV in the germline V gene. V lost 2 bases to trimming and J lost 6 bases, with 7 bases between them.

The chain recombines TRBV9 with TRBJ1-1; D gene ambiguous. V was shortened by 2 bases and J by 2 bases, with 7 bases between the two germline ends. Germline V gives CDR1 SGDLS, CDR2 YYNGEE. The CDR3 is 13 residues long. The CDR3 here is CASSVVTNTEAFF. For the CDR3, the DNA is TGTGCCAGCAGCGTCGTGACTAACACTGAAGCTTTCTTT.

The genes are TRBV25-1 and TRBJ2-1; no firm D call. V was trimmed by 4 bases and J by 7 bases, leaving 8 bases between them. This CDR3 spans 12 amino acids. Germline CDR1 reads MGHDK; CDR2 reads SYGVNS. Here the CDR3 DNA reads TGTGCCAGCAGTGTGGAAGTGAATGAGCAGTTCTTC. Translating it yields CASSVEVNEQFF.

There are a few counts of this clone. J is TRBJ1-1 and V is TRBV10-3, with no clear D. The CDR3 has 12 amino acids. The V gene's germline CDR1 is ENHRY and CDR2 SYGVKD. V was clipped by 4 bases and J by 9 bases, with 12 bases between them. Written as DNA, the CDR3 is TGTGCCATCAGTGGATCCGGGTCCCAAGCTTTCTTT. This codes for CAISGSGSQAFF.

This clone appeared once. The chain links TRBV7-2 to TRBJ2-2; 11 bases are a match to TRBD2. In germline, CDR1 is SGHTA, CDR2 FQGNSA. The ends lost 2 bases at V and 4 bases at J; junction bases unmatched: 3. The CDR3 is 16 amino acids. The CDR3 sequence is CASSLKLAGVTGELFF. In DNA, the CDR3 is TGTGCCAGCAGCTTAAAACTAGCGGGGGTCACCGGGGAGCTGTTTTTT.

The chain couples TRBV19 to TRBJ1-1, with a tentative D call TRBD1 (5 bases). Germline CDR1 and CDR2: LNHDA and SQIVND (reference sequence). The germline V and J ends were trimmed by 4 bases and 4 bases, with 10 bases remaining between them. This CDR3 comprises 13 residues. The CDR3 nucleotides are TGTGCCAGTAGTAGACGGCAGGGCACTGAAGCTTTCTTT. Its protein product is CASSRRQGTEAFF.

This clone has just a few counts. This chain joins TRBV27 and TRBJ2-7; 7 bases line up with TRBD1. Germline CDR1 reads MNHEY; CDR2 reads SMNVEV (reference sequence). This CDR3 region has 17 residues. The V gene end was trimmed by 4 bases and the J gene end by 0 bases; junction bases not matched to a gene: 12. CDR3 loop: CASSSAYRGQSSYEQYF. The CDR3 DNA follows: TGTGCCAGCAGTTCGGCATACAGGGGCCAGAGCTCCTACGAGCAGTACTTC.

This clone was seen only once. This sequence joins TRBV7-9 and TRBJ2-4, with D hard to call. V gave up 1 base and J gave up 9 bases, with 10 bases separating them. The V gene's germline CDR1 is SEHNR and CDR2 FQNEAQ (reference sequence). CDR3 length: 13 amino acids. The chain's CDR3 is CASSLGTESIQYF. CDR3 sequence (DNA): TGTGCCAGCAGCTTAGGTACGGAAAGCATTCAGTACTTC.

The chain combines TRBV6-5 with TRBJ1-2; TRBD1 agrees at 7 bases. Trimming took 6 bases from V and 4 from J; bases not matched to a gene: 2. Germline values: CDR1 MNHEY, CDR2 SVGAGI. The length of the CDR3 is 12 residues. The chain's CDR3 is CASRAGGYGYTF. Here the CDR3 DNA reads TGTGCCAGCAGGGCAGGGGGCTATGGCTACACCTTC.

The V gene is TRBV19, the J gene TRBJ1-6; 10 bases line up with TRBD1. Germline values: CDR1 LNHDA, CDR2 SQIVND (reference sequence). J was trimmed by 7 bases and V by 10 bases; bases with no gene match: 4. CDR3 size: 13 residues. CDR3 protein: CATAGQGNSPLHF. CDR3 nucleotides: TGTGCCACTGCGGGACAGGGGAATTCACCCCTCCACTTT.

This rearrangement joins TRBV6-5 to TRBJ2-7; the D is unclear. This CDR3 region has 14 residues. The V end was cut by 6 bases, the J end by 1 base, with 13 bases between. CDR1 is MNHEY and CDR2 is SVGAGI in the germline V gene. CDR3 in amino acids: CASSHRWGSYEQYF. CDR3 DNA sequence: TGTGCCAGCAGCCACCGGTGGGGTTCCTACGAGCAGTACTTC.

V gene TRBV5-8 combines with J gene TRBJ2-2; no definite D call. In germline, CDR1 is SGHTS, CDR2 YDEGEE. V lost 2 bases, J lost 1 base, and 9 bases lay in between. The CDR3 consists of 15 residues. The CDR3 DNA reads as TGTGCCAGCAGCTTAAGGGCAGGGAACACCGGGGAGCTGTTTTTT. This gives the protein CASSLRAGNTGELFF.

The CDR3 nucleotides read TGCGCCAGCAGCGTTCTCGGGGACACTGAAGCTTTCTTT. This codes for CASSVLGDTEAFF. The chain couples TRBV5-1 to TRBJ1-1; no definite D call. This CDR3 has 13 amino acids. Germline V gives CDR1 SGHRS, CDR2 YFSETQ. Trimming stripped 4 bases from V and 3 bases from J, with 10 bases between.